Detailed here is one TCR beta chain. Antigen unknown. This entry is derived from a study of cytomegalovirus exposure and HLA in healthy donors. This CDR3 region has 14 residues. Trimming took 3 bases from V and 7 from J, leaving 16 bases between them. Germline-derived CDR1 and CDR2 are MNHEY and SMNVEV (reference sequence). General study points: Indistinguishability led to the exclusion of some V segments, TRBV6-2 and TRBV6-3 included. A missense DCLRE1C variant was associated with V- and J-gene trimming of TCR beta chains in a later analysis, and an independent cohort replicated the association. A few CMV-associated chains were confirmed in vitro to be specific for CMV antigens.

It was with 60 Vbeta and 13 Jbeta primers that the PCR ran. Libraries were prepared by immunoSEQ multiplex PCR; TCRdb keeps only in-frame clonotypes and omits some of them. Here the sample spans approximately 100,000 clones, about two thirds being singletons. Sequencing input: PBMCs. This TCR derives from a human donor in good health. The chain recombines TRBV27 with TRBJ2-7; D is perhaps TRBD2 (5 bases). The CDR3 region is CASSFGLTKREQYF. The CDR3 nucleotides read TGTGCCAGCAGTTTCGGACTCACCAAGCGGGAGCAGTACTTC.